The entry below gives a single T cell receptor (beta chain) sequence along with its context. The antigen remains undetermined. This record comes from a study of T cell responses to AZD1222 COVID-19 vaccine. Looking at the study overall: Second-dose timings of about 4 or about 12 weeks were pooled. Whole-study findings and limits: It was only after the peak T cell response that any repertoires were sampled. Clonal diversity was possibly underestimated, and the donors were mostly white British, with more females.

TCRdb's table, derived via immunoSEQ multiplex PCR, lists solely in-frame clones and lacks some. Of about 96,000 clones listed, approximately 90% are singletons. Germline CDR1 reads GTSNPN; CDR2 reads SVGIG (reference sequence). CDR3 length equals 10 residues. V dropped 3 bases and J dropped 10 bases, with 9 bases sitting between them. The material was peripheral blood, obtained on day 0 of AZD1222 vaccination. This chain joins TRBV30 and TRBJ1-1; D is ambiguous. The receptor comes from an adult in good health. CDR3 DNA sequence: TGTGCCTGGAGACGAGACGGAGCTTTCTTT. It yields the protein CAWRRDGAFF.